Presented here are 16 T cell receptor beta chains from one specimen sequenced in a study of T cells in localized non-small cell lung cancer. Assay used: immunoSEQ multiplex PCR; TCRdb lists only in-frame clones, some missing. The sample has roughly 34,000 clones; 86% are singletons. Here the sequenced sample was peripheral blood, taken before any cancer treatment. These receptors all stem from a male donor aged 60 or over with stage III lung adenocarcinoma.

This chain uses TRBV2 with TRBJ2-2; D gene ambiguous. This CDR3 is 12 amino acids long. CDR1 and CDR2 (germline): SNHLY, FYNNEI. The V gene lost 3 bases and the J gene lost 11 bases, with 10 bases spanning the gap. DNA of the CDR3: TGTGCCAGCAGTGAGTGGGGTAGTGAGCTGTTTTTT. It encodes CASSEWGSELFF.

The chain has TRBV6-6 and TRBJ2-7; unclear D gene. CDR1 is MNHNY, CDR2 SVGAGI, per germline (reference sequence). Trimming removed 4 bases at V and 3 bases at J, with 10 bases between. The CDR3 has 13 residues. The CDR3 loop reads CASSWVANYEQYF. Written as DNA, the CDR3 is TGTGCCAGCAGTTGGGTCGCAAACTACGAGCAGTACTTC.

The chain is built from TRBV7-8 and TRBJ2-7, with 9 positions matching TRBD1. This CDR3 comprises 17 residues. The J segment lost 0 bases and the V segment lost 6 bases, leaving 12 bases of the junction unmatched. CDR1 and CDR2 (germline): SGHVS, FQNEAQ. CDR3 protein: CASRPGTGRRSSYEQYF. CDR3 in DNA: TGTGCCAGCAGACCCGGGACAGGGAGAAGGAGCTCCTACGAGCAGTACTTC.

J is TRBJ2-6 and V is TRBV19, with TRBD1 as a possible D gene (6 bases). The CDR3 length is 19 residues. Germline CDR1 is LNHDA and CDR2 is SQIVND (reference sequence). Between the trimmed V and J ends, which lost 3 bases and 4 bases, there was a span of 22 bases. The CDR3 sequence is CASSITGQHLWGGANVLTF. CDR3 in DNA: TGTGCCAGTAGTATTACAGGACAGCACCTCTGGGGAGGGGCCAACGTCCTGACTTTC. Full variable domain (outside the CDR3, taken from reference TRBV19 and TRBJ2-6): DGGITQSPKYLFRKEGQNVTLSCEQNLNHDAMYWYRQDPGQGLRLIYYSQIVNDFQKGDIAEGYSVSREKKESFPLTVTSAQKNPTAFYLCASSITGQHLWGGANVLTFGAGSRLTVL.

The chain joins TRBV5-6 to TRBJ1-6; the D gene is possibly TRBD1 (5 bases). The CDR3 has 16 amino acids. V lost 0 bases and J lost 8, with 15 bases in between. Germline V gene sequence: CDR1 SGHDT, CDR2 YYEEEE. The CDR3 protein is CASSLVARARDSPLHF. The CDR3 coding sequence is TGTGCCAGCAGCTTGGTGGCCAGGGCTCGGGATTCACCCCTCCACTTT.

V is TRBV6-1 and J is TRBJ1-4; 8 positions match TRBD1. Per germline, CDR1 MNHNS and CDR2 SASEGT. J lost 7 bases, V lost 1 base, and 5 bases had no gene match. The CDR3 contains 15 residues. The CDR3 reads CASSEGTGSTEKLFF. CDR3 DNA: TGTGCCAGCAGTGAAGGGACAGGGAGTACTGAAAAACTGTTTTTT.

The V and J genes are TRBV11-2 and TRBJ2-7, with TRBD1 as a possible D gene (5 bases). Germline V gene data show CDR1 as SGHAT and CDR2 as FQNNGV. The CDR3 length is 14 residues. The ends were cut back, 1 base at V and 2 bases at J, with 9 bases in the middle. The CDR3 coding sequence is TGTGCCAGCAGCTTAGCAGGGCGCCCCTACGAGCAGTACTTC. It codes for CASSLAGRPYEQYF.

This rearrangement joins TRBV11-2 to TRBJ2-7, with no clear D. Germline V CDR1 and CDR2: SGHAT, FQNNGV. The CDR3 extends over 18 amino acids. Deletions cut 5 bases from V and 3 bases from J, with 26 bases between. The CDR3 loop is CASSHHLVLGFGDYEQYF. DNA of the CDR3: TGTGCCAGCAGCCATCACCTCGTCCTAGGTTTTGGTGACTACGAGCAGTACTTC.

This clone has more than one count but fewer than ten. The chain joins TRBV2 to TRBJ1-2; D is undetermined. The germline V and J ends were trimmed by 4 bases and 3 bases, with 3 bases remaining between them. The CDR3 totals 11 residues. The germline CDR1 and CDR2 sequences are SNHLY and FYNNEI. The CDR3 spells CASSVDYGYTF. The CDR3 DNA reads as TGTGCCAGCAGTGTTGACTATGGCTACACCTTC. The variable domain in full, completed from reference TRBV2 and TRBJ1-2, reads EPEVTQTPSHQVTQMGQEVILRCVPISNHLYFYWYRQILGQKVEFLVSFYNNEISEKSEIFDDQFSVERPDGSNFTLKIRSTKLEDSAMYFCASSVDYGYTFGSGTRLTVV.

This chain connects TRBV4-2 to TRBJ2-7; the D gene is possibly TRBD1 (6 bases). The germline V gene encodes CDR1 LGHNA and CDR2 YNFKEQ. Trimming removed 1 base at V and 3 bases at J, with 13 bases between. There are 15 residues in the CDR3. CDR3: CASSQAGQGYYEQYF. The DNA of the CDR3 is TGTGCCAGCAGCCAAGCAGGGCAGGGGTACTACGAGCAGTACTTC.

This clone is medium-sized by share. The chain couples TRBV13 to TRBJ1-6; D perhaps matches TRBD1 (6 bases). The CDR3 totals 15 residues. The ends were cut back, 5 bases at V and 7 bases at J, with 15 bases in the middle. Germline-derived CDR1 and CDR2 are PRHDT and FYEKMQ (reference sequence). This CDR3 is CASSQETGINSPLHF. The CDR3 region has the DNA TGTGCCAGCAGCCAAGAGACAGGAATAAATTCACCCCTCCACTTT.

The chain uses TRBV7-9 and TRBJ1-2; TRBD1 is a possible D gene (5 bases). Germline V gene data show CDR1 as SEHNR and CDR2 as FQNEAQ (reference sequence). Between the trimmed V and J ends, which lost 2 bases and 4 bases, there was a span of 11 bases. This CDR3 region has 14 residues. The CDR3 DNA reads TGTGCCAGCAGCTTATCCGGACACTCCTATGGCTACACCTTC. As protein: CASSLSGHSYGYTF.

This clone was detected only a few times. V usage is TRBV7-6 and J usage is TRBJ1-2; D not resolved. Germline lookup yields CDR1 SGHVS and CDR2 FNYEAQ. Trimming cost V 2 bases and J 7 bases, with 8 bases left between them. The CDR3 is made up of 12 amino acids. CDR3 bases: TGTGCCAGCAGCTTATCTGGGTTTGGCTACACCTTC. Protein: CASSLSGFGYTF.

The chain links TRBV15 to TRBJ2-3; D ambiguous. The germline V gene encodes CDR1 LNHNV and CDR2 YYDKDF (reference sequence). The CDR3 has 18 amino acids. V lost 1 base and J 4 bases, leaving 21 bases between the germline ends. CDR3 protein: CATSRGGFSANAPDTQYF. Written as DNA, the CDR3 is TGTGCCACCAGCAGAGGGGGATTTAGTGCGAACGCCCCAGATACGCAGTATTTT.

This chain links TRBV11-3 with TRBJ2-7; 7 nucleotides align to TRBD2. The CDR3 contains 15 residues. With 5 bases clipped from V and 3 bases from J, the junction kept 10 bases outside the gene matches. The germline V gene encodes CDR1 SGHNT and CDR2 YENEEA. CDR3 amino acids: CASSLSGPGVYEQYF. The CDR3 nucleotides read TGTGCCAGCAGCCTTAGCGGGCCAGGTGTCTACGAGCAGTACTTC.

The genes are TRBV5-4 and TRBJ2-2, with D tentatively TRBD1 (6 bases). The V gene lost 1 base and the J gene lost 6 bases, with 16 bases spanning the gap. Per germline, CDR1 SGHNT and CDR2 YYREEE (reference sequence). The length of the CDR3 is 16 residues. CDR3 nucleotide sequence: TGTGCCAGCAGCTTGTTCGGGACACAAGGTTCCGGGGAGCTGTTTTTT. Protein product: CASSLFGTQGSGELFF.